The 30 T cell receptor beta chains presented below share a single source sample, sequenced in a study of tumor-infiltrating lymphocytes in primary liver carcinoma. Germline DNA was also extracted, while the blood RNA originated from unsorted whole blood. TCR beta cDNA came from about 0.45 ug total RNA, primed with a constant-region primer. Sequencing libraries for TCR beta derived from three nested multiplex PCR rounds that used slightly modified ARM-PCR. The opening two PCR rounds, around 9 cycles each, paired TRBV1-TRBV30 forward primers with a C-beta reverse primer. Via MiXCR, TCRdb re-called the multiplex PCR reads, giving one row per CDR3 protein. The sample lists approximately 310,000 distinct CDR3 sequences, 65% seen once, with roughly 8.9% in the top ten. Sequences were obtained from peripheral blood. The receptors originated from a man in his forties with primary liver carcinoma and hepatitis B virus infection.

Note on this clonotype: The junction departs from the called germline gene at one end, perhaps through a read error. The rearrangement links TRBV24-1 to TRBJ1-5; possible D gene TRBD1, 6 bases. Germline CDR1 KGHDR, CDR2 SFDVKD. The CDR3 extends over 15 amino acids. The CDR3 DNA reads TGTGCCACCAGTGACACAGGGCACGGCAATCAGCTCCAGCATTTT. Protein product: CATSDTGHGNQLQHF.

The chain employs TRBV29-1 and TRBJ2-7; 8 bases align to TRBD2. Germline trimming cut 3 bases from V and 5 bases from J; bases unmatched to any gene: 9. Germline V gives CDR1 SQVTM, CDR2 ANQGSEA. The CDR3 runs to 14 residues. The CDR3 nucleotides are TGCAGCGTTGAGGTACCCAGCGGGAGCGACGAGCAGTACTTC. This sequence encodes CSVEVPSGSDEQYF.

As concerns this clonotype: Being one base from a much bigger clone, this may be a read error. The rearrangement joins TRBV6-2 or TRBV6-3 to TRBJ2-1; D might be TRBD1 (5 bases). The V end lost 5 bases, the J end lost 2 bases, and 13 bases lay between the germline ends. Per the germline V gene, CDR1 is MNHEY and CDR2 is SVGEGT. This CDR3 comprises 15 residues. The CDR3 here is CASSDVGVAYNEQFF. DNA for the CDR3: TGTGCCAGCAGTGATGTAGGGGTGGCCTACAATGAGCAGTTCTTC.

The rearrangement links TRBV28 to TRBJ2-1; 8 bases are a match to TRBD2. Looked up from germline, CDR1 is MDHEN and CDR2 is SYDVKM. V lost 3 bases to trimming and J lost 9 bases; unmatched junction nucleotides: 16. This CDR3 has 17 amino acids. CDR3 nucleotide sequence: TGTGCCAGCAGTTTCCCCCCTTTGGGGACTAGTGAGGGTGAGCAGTTCTTC. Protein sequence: CASSFPPLGTSEGEQFF. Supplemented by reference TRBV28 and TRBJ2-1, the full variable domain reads DVKVTQSSRYLVKRTGEKVFLECVQDMDHENMFWYRQDPGLGLRLIYFSYDVKMKEKGDIPEGYSVSREKKERFSLILESASTNQTSMYLCASSFPPLGTSEGEQFFGPGTRLTVL.

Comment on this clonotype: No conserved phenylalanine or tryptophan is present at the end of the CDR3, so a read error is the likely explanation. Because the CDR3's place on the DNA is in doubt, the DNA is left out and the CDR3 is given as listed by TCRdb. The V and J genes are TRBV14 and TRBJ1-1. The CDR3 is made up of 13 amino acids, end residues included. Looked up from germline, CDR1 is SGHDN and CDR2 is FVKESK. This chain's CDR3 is CASSQYLNNEALI.

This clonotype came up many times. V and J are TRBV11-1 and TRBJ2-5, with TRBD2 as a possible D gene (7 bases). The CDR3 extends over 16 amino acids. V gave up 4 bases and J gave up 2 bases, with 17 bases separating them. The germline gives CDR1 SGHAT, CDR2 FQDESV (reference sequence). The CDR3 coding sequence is TGTGCCAGCAGCTCCCCCGGGGGGCAGAAACAAGAGACCCAGTACTTC. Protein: CASSSPGGQKQETQYF.

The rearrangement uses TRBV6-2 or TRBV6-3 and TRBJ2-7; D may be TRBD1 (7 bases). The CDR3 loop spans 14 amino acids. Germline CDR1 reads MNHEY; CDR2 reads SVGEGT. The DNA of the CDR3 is TGTGTCTGCAGGCGGGACAGCCCCTCCTACGAGCAGTACTTC. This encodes CVCRRDSPSYEQYF.

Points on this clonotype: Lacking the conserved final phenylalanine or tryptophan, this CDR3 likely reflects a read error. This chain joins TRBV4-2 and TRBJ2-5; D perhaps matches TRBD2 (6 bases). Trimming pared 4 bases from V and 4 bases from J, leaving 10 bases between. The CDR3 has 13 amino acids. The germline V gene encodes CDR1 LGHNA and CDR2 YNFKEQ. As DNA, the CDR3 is TGTGCCAGCAGCCCCGGGACTCCAGAGACCCAGTACCTC. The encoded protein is CASSPGTPETQYL.

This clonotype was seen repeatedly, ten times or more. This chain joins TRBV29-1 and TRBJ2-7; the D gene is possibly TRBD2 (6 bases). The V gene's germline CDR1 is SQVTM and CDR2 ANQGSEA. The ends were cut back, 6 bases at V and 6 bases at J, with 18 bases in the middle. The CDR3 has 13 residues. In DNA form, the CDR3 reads TGCAGCGTACCAGGAGGGGCCGCACGCGAGCAGTACTTC. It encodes CSVPGGAAREQYF.

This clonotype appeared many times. The CDR3 nucleotides are TGTGCCAGCACCCTGACTAGCGGGAACACCGGGGAGCTGTTTTTT. Its translation: CASTLTSGNTGELFF. This sequence joins TRBV12-3 or TRBV12-4 and TRBJ2-2, with 9 bases matching TRBD2. J lost 1 base, V lost 7 bases, and 4 bases had no gene match. The CDR3 totals 15 residues.

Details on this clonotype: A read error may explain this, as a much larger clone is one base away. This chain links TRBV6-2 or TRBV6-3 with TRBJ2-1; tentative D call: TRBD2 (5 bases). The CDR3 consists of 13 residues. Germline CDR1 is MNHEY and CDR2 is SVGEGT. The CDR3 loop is CVSSPSGWNEQFF. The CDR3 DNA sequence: TGTGTCAGCAGTCCATCGGGGTGGAATGAGCAGTTCTTC.

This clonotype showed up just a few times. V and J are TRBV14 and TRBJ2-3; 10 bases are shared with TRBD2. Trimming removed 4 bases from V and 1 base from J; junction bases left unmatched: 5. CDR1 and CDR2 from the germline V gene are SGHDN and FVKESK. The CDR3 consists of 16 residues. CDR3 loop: CASSRVAGGGTDTQYF. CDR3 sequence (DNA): TGTGCCAGCAGCCGGGTAGCGGGAGGAGGCACAGATACGCAGTATTTT.

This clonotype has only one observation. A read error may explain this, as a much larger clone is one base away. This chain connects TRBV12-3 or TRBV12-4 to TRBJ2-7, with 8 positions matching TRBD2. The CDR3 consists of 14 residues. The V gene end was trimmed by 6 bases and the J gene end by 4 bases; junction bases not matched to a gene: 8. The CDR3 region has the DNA TGTGCCAGCAGATACGGGACTAGAGCATACGAGCAGTACTTC. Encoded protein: CASRYGTRAYEQYF.

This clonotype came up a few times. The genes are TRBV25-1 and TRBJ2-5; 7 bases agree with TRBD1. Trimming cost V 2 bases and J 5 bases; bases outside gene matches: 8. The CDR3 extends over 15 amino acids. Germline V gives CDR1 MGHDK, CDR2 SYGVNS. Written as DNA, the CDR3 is TGTGCCAGCAGTGAAACAGGGGCGGGTCGGGAGACCCAGTACTTC. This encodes CASSETGAGRETQYF. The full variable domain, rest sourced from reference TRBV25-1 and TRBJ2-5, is EADIYQTPRYLVIGTGKKITLECSQTMGHDKMYWYQQDPGMELHLIHYSYGVNSTEKGDLSSESTVSRIRTEHFPLTLESARPSHTSQYLCASSETGAGRETQYFGPGTRLLVL.

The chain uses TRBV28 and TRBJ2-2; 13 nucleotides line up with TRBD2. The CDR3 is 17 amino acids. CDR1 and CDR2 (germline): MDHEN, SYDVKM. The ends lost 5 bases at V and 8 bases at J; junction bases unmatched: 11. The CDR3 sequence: CASSTNSGLAGMGELFF. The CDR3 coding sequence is TGTGCCAGCAGTACAAACTCGGGACTAGCGGGAATGGGGGAGCTGTTTTTT.

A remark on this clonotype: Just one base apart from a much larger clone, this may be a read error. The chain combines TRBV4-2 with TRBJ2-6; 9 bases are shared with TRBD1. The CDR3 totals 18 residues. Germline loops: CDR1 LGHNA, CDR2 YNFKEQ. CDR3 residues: CASSLVGQGSSGADVLTF. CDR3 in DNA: TGTGCCAGCAGCCTAGTGGGACAGGGAAGCTCTGGGGCCGACGTCCTGACTTTC.

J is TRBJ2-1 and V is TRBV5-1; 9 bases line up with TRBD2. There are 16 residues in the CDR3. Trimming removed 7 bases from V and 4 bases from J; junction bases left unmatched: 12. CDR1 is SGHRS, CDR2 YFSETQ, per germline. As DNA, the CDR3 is TGCGCCAGCGGGGCAACAGCGGGAGGAACTTACAATGAGCAGTTCTTC. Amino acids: CASGATAGGTYNEQFF.

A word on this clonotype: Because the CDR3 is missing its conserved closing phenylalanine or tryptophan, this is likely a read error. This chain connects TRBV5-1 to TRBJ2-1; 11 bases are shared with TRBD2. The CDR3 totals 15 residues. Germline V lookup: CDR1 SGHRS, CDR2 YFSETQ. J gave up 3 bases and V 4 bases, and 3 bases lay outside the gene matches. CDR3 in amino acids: CASSPSGRLYNEQFI. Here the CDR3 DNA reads TGCGCCAGCAGCCCTAGCGGGAGGCTCTACAATGAGCAGTTCATC.

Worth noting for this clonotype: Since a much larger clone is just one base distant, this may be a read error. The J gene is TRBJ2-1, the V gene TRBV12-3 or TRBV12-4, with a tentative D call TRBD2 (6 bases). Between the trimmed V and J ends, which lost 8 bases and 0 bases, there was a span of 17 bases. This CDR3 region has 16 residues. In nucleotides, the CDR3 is TGTGCCAGCTGGGTCAGGGACTTCCCCTCCTACAATGAGCAGTTCTTC. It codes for CASWVRDFPSYNEQFF.

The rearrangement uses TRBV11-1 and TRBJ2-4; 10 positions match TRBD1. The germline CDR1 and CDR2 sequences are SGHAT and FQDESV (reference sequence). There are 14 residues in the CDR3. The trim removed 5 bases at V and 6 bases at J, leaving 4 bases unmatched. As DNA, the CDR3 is TGTGCCAGCAGCCCATGGGACAGGGGAAACATTCAGTACTTC. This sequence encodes CASSPWDRGNIQYF.

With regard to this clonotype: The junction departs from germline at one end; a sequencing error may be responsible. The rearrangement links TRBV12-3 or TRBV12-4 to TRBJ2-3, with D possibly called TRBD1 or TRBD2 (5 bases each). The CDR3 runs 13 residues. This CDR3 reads CAISRDLTDTPYF. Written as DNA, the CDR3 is TGTGCCATCAGTCGGGACCTCACAGATACGCCGTATTTT.

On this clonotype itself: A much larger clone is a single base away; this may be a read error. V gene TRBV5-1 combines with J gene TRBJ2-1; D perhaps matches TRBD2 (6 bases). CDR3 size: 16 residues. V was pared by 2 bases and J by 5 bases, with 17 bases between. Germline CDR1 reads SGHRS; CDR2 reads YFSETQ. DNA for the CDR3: TGCGCCAGCAGCTTAGCCCTAACGGGAGTTAACAATGAGCAGTTCTTC. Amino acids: CASSLALTGVNNEQFF.

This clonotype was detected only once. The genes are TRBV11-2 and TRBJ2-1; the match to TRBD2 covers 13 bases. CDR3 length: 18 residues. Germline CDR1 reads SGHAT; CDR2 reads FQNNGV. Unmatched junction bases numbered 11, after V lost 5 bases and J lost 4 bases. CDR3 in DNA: TGTGCCAGCAGCCCCGGGACTAGCGGGAATTCTGGGTACAATGAGCAGTTCTTC. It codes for CASSPGTSGNSGYNEQFF.

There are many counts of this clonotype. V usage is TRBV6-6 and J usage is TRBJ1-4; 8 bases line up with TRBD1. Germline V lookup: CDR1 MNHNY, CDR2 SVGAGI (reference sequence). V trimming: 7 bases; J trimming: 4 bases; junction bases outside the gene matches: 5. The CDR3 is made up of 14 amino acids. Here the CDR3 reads CASNPGQGNEKLFF. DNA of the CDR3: TGTGCCAGCAACCCCGGACAGGGTAATGAAAAACTGTTTTTT.

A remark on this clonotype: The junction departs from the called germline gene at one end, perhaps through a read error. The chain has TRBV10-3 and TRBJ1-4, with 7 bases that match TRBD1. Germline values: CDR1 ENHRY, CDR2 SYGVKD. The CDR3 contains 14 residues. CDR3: CVIRYDRDNEKLFF. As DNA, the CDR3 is TGTGTCATCAGATACGACAGGGATAATGAAAAACTGTTTTTT.

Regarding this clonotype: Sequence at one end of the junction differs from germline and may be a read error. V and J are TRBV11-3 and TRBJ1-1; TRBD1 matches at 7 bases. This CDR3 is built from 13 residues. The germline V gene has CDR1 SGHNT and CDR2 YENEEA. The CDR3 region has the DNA TGTGCCGGCAGCCTCAGGGGGGGTACCGAAGCTTTCTTT. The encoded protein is CAGSLRGGTEAFF.

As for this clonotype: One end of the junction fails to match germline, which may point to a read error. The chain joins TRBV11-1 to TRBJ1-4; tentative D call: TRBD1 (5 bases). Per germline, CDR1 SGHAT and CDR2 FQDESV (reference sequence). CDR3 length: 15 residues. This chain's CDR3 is CASSLRIGANKKLYF. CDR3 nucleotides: TGTGCCAGCAGCTTAAGGATTGGGGCCAATAAAAAACTGTATTTT.

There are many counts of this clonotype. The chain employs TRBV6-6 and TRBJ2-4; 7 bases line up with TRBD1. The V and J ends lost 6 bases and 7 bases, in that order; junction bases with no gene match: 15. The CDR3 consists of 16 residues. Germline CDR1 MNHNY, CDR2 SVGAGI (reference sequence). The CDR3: CASSPTGVHLSNIQYF. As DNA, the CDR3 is TGTGCCAGCAGCCCCACAGGGGTCCACCTTTCTAACATTCAGTACTTC.

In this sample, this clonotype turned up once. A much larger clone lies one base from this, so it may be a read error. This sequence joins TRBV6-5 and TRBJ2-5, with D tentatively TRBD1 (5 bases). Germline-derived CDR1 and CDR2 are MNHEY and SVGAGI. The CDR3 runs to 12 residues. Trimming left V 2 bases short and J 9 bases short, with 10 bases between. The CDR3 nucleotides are TGTGCCAGCAGTTACCCGCTAGGGGCCCAGTACTTC. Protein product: CASSYPLGAQYF.

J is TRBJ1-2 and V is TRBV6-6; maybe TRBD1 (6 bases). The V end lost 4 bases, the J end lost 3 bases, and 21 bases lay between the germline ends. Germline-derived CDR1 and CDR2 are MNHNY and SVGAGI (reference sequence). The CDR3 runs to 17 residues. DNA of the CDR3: TGTGCCAGCAGTTCCTTTCTGACAGGACTAGATTACTATGGCTACACCTTC. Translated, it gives CASSSFLTGLDYYGYTF.